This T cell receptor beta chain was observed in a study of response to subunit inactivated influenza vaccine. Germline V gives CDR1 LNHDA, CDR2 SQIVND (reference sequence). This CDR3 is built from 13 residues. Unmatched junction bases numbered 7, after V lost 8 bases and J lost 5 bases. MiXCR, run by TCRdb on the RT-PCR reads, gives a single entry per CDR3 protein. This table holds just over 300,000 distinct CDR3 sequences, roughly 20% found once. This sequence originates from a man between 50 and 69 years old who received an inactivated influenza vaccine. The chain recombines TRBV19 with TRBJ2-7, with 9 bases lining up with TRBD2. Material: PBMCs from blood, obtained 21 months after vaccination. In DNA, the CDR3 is TGTGCCAGTGGACCGGGACTAGCCCACGAGCAGTACTTC. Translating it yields CASGPGLAHEQYF.